The clone carrying this TCR beta chain turned up a few times. This sample was taken from a study of human T cells and chemical hapten exposure. Looking at the study overall: Researchers reported sensitizing a roughly 2 cm by roughly 2 cm upper inner arm skin site with 2% DPC. Small discrepancies in pooled library volume mainly accounted for the varying TCR yields per sample.

TCRdb redid the calling of the RACE reads with MiXCR, one entry per CDR3 protein. The sample records some 200,000 distinct CDR3 sequences, 20% to 25% being singletons. Time point in this sample: patch test 1, 2 weeks after DPC sensitization. The treatment was: therapeutic diphenylcyclopropenone sensitization with weekly scalp DPC. Sequencing started from total RNA isolated from unfractionated whole blood. This CDR3 has 14 residues. Trimming pared 4 bases from V and 8 bases from J, leaving 18 bases between. The germline CDR1 and CDR2 sequences are SGHRS and YFSETQ. The gene calls are TRBV5-1 and TRBJ1-2; D may be TRBD1 (6 bases). The specimen was whole blood, collected in connection with sensitization to the hapten diphenylcyclopropenone (DPC). This receptor was taken from a woman aged 50 to 65 with alopecia areata. Some clones in this sample may be carry-over from other donors' samples. The CDR3 coding sequence is TGCGCCAGCAGCCCACAATTCCAGGGGTGGGGCTACACCTTC. This translates into CASSPQFQGWGYTF.